This TCR beta chain is drawn from a study of T-cell reconstitution after alpha-beta-depleted transplantation in children (dated by TCRdb to about 2016). Regarding the research as a whole: Using TCR repertoire profiling, the study quantitatively followed how T-cell immune reconstitution unfolded in children after TCRalphabeta/CD19-depleted allogeneic hematopoietic cell transplantation.

The method was PCR. These reads were obtained on an Illumina HiSeq 2500. TCR library preparation used molecular barcoding, with unique molecular identifiers applied to normalize quantification of the TCRbeta repertoire. Using fastp trimming at Q25 and MiXCR clonotype assembly, TCRdb reanalyzed the public sequencing data and kept in-frame beta chains. Each CDR3 protein gets just one entry, which takes the most common genes and DNA from the rows behind it. The sample profile shows 500,000 to 600,000 distinct CDR3 sequences; 18% of them were found once. Of the sample, over 3% is held by the ten largest clones. Of note for this clonotype: The antigen this receptor binds is unknown. Base quality data are lacking; no much larger clone is found one base away.

The sequencing used PBMCs from the stem cell graft donor, collected from the stem cell graft. The source of this sequence is a human donor who donated a stem cell graft to a child with acute lymphoblastic leukemia.

The CDR3 protein: CASNSGEGLAGARRDTQYF. The DNA sequence is TGTGCCAGCAACTCCGGAGAGGGACTAGCGGGGGCGAGGCGTGATACGCAGTATTTT. The rearrangement joined TRBV9 to TRBJ2-3, and 14 junction bases match TRBD2. In the germline V gene, CDR1 corresponds to SGDLS and CDR2 to YYNGEE. Including cysteine and phenylalanine, the CDR3 has 19 amino acids. Only the CDR3 region is kept as DNA, spanning 57 bases read in frame from base 1. From V the trimming removes 6 bases and from J it removes 6 bases, while the gene matches leave 18 bases of the junction unaccounted for.